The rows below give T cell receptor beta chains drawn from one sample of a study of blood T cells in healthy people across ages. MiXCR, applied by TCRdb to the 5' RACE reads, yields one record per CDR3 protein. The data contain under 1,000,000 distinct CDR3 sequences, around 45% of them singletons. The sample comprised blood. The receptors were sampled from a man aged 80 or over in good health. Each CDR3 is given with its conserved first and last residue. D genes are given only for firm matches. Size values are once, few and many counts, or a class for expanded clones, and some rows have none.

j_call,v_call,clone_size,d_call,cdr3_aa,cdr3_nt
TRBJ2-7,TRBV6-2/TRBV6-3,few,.,CASSYGLYEQYF,TGTGCCAGCAGTTACGGCCTCTACGAGCAGTACTTC
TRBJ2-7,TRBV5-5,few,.,CASSLEGLAFYEQYF,TGTGCCAGCAGCTTGGAGGGGCTAGCATTCTACGAGCAGTACTTC
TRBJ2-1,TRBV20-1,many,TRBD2,CSAIAGSDEQFF,TGCAGTGCAATAGCGGGAAGCGATGAGCAGTTCTTC
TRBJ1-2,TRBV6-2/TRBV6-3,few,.,CASSYSRGAYGYTF,TGTGCCAGCAGTTACTCTAGGGGTGCCTATGGCTACACCTTC
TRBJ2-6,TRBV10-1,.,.,CASSVRGQGSSGANVLTF,TGCGCCAGCAGTGTGCGGGGTCAGGGTTCCTCTGGGGCCAACGTCCTGACTTTC
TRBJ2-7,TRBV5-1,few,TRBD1,CASSLAWTGGEQYF,TGCGCCAGCAGCTTGGCCTGGACAGGGGGCGAGCAGTACTTC
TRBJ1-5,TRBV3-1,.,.,CASSQGIQSVQPQHF,TGTGCCAGCAGCCAAGGGATTCAATCAGTACAGCCCCAGCATTTT
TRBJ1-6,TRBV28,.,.,CASSFGGQLSYNSPLHF,TGTGCCAGCAGTTTTGGGGGCCAACTCTCCTATAATTCACCCCTCCACTTT
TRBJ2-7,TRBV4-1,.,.,CASSQVTSIEQYF,TGCGCCAGCAGCCAAGTAACTAGTATCGAGCAGTACTTC
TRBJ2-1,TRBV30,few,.,CAWSVGGHRGEQFF,TGTGCCTGGAGTGTGGGTGGGCATCGCGGTGAGCAGTTCTTC
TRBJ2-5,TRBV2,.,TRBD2,CASSTSGVAEEQYF,TGTGCCAGCAGTACTAGCGGGGTCGCCGAGGAGCAGTACTTC
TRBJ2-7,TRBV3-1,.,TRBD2,CASSQDVAGGREQYF,TGTGCCAGCAGCCAAGATGTAGCGGGAGGTCGGGAGCAGTACTTC
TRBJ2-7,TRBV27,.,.,CASSSWLGYEQYF,TGTGCCAGCAGTTCTTGGCTCGGTTACGAGCAGTACTTC
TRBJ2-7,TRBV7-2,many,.,CASSFPDAPYEQYF,TGTGCCAGCAGCTTTCCCGACGCACCCTACGAGCAGTACTTC
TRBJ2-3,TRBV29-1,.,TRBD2,CSALGGRSYIDTQYF,TGCAGCGCTCTGGGCGGGAGGTCTTACATAGATACGCAGTATTTT
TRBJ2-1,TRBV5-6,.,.,CASSFERELVVNEQFF,TGTGCCAGCAGCTTCGAACGGGAATTGGTAGTCAATGAGCAGTTCTTC
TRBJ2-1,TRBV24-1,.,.,CATSDFRASVRVEQFF,TGTGCCACCAGTGATTTTAGGGCTAGCGTGAGGGTTGAGCAGTTCTTC